The 18 T cell receptor beta chains presented below share a single source sample, sequenced in a study of response to subunit inactivated influenza vaccine. MiXCR was run by TCRdb on the RT-PCR reads, yielding one entry per CDR3 protein. This table holds roughly 620,000 distinct CDR3 sequences, around 10% found once. The sample also formed part of further work on T cells expressing NK-cell markers. This second study notes: UMIs accompanied the 5'RACE template switching by which TCR beta cDNA was made.

Source: PBMCs from blood, taken on the day of vaccination. All receptors come from a man aged 45-60 years who received an inactivated influenza vaccine.

The genes are TRBV5-1 and TRBJ2-3, with 9 bases lining up with TRBD1. After removal of 4 bases from V and 6 bases from J, the junction contained 9 bases not matched to a gene. Germline assignment: CDR1 SGHRS and CDR2 YFSETQ. The CDR3 contains 15 residues. The CDR3 nucleotides read TGCGCCAGCAGCGTAGAGGGACAGGGTATGGATACGCAGTATTTT. As protein: CASSVEGQGMDTQYF.

This chain links TRBV5-5 with TRBJ2-7, with D perhaps TRBD1 or TRBD2 (6 bases each). The ends were cut back, 5 bases at V and 0 bases at J, with 15 bases in the middle. The CDR3 has 15 residues. Germline loops: CDR1 SGHKS, CDR2 YYEKEE (reference sequence). CDR3 sequence: CASRMGGLISYEQYF. The CDR3, as DNA: TGTGCCAGCAGAATGGGGGGCCTAATCTCCTACGAGCAGTACTTC.

This clonotype turned up a few times. This chain connects TRBV20-1 to TRBJ2-7; D is possibly TRBD2 (6 bases). The CDR3 extends over 15 amino acids. The germline V and J ends were trimmed by 1 base and 2 bases, with 15 bases remaining between them. Germline CDR1 reads DFQATT; CDR2 reads SNEGSKA (reference sequence). This chain's CDR3 is CSARAWGDPTYEQYF. In DNA form, the CDR3 reads TGCAGTGCTAGAGCCTGGGGGGATCCCACCTACGAGCAGTACTTC.

This clonotype was found a few times. A read error may account for a junction end that differs from germline. The gene calls are TRBV2 and TRBJ2-7, with no clear D. CDR1 and CDR2 (germline): SNHLY, FYNNEI. The CDR3 contains 12 residues. CDR3 DNA sequence: TGTGCCAGCAGTGATCGAGCCGATCTTCAGTCCTTC. It translates to CASSDRADLQSF.

The chain links TRBV4-1 to TRBJ1-2; 8 positions agree with TRBD1. Per the germline V gene, CDR1 is MGHRA and CDR2 is YSYEKL. V gave up 5 bases and J gave up 3 bases; unmatched junction bases: 8. The CDR3 is 15 amino acids. The CDR3 sequence: CASSFRQGMDYGYTF. The CDR3 DNA reads as TGCGCCAGCAGCTTCAGACAGGGGATGGACTATGGCTACACCTTC.

This clonotype turned up a few times. The rearrangement links TRBV20-1 to TRBJ2-7; 8 nucleotides match TRBD2. J gave up 3 bases and V 3 bases, and 1 base lay outside the gene matches. This CDR3 has 12 amino acids. CDR1 and CDR2 (germline): DFQATT, SNEGSKA (reference sequence). The CDR3 DNA reads as TGCAGTGCTAGTCGGGGGGGCTACGAGCAGTACTTC. Translated, it gives CSASRGGYEQYF.

This clonotype has ten or more counts. The chain joins TRBV27 to TRBJ2-7, with TRBD2 matching 10 bases. Trimming took 6 bases from V and 0 from J; bases not matched to a gene: 8. The CDR3 covers 16 residues. CDR1 is MNHEY, CDR2 SMNVEV, per germline (reference sequence). CDR3 DNA sequence: TGTGCCAGCAGCCGGCTTTCTAGCGGGAGCTCCTACGAGCAGTACTTC. Its protein is CASSRLSSGSSYEQYF.

This clonotype was detected a few times. The V gene is TRBV12-3 or TRBV12-4, the J gene TRBJ2-2, with TRBD2 identical over 11 bases. V dropped 6 bases and J dropped 5; count of bases not matched to a gene: 5. The CDR3 is 15 residues long. The CDR3, as DNA: TGTGCCAGCAGGGAACTAGCGGGGGTAACCGGGGAGCTGTTTTTT. It specifies CASRELAGVTGELFF.

This rearrangement joins TRBV5-6 to TRBJ2-7; D might be TRBD1 (5 bases). There are 14 residues in the CDR3. V dropped 5 bases and J dropped 2 bases, with 14 bases sitting between them. Germline assignment: CDR1 SGHDT and CDR2 YYEEEE. CDR3 amino acids: CASRHRQRPYEQYF. CDR3 nucleotide sequence: TGTGCCAGCAGACACAGACAGAGACCCTACGAGCAGTACTTC.

This clonotype was counted between two and nine times. This chain uses TRBV7-2 with TRBJ2-3; TRBD2 matches 13 bases. The J segment lost 2 bases and the V segment lost 5 bases, leaving 7 bases of the junction unmatched. The CDR3 is made up of 17 amino acids. Germline assignment: CDR1 SGHTA and CDR2 FQGNSA. The chain's CDR3 is CASSLRTSGGLTDTQYF. The CDR3 coding sequence is TGTGCCAGCAGCCTCCGGACTAGCGGGGGCCTCACAGATACGCAGTATTTT.

This clonotype was picked up a small number of times. The chain uses TRBV29-1 and TRBJ2-1; D possibly corresponds to TRBD2 (6 bases). Germline V gives CDR1 SQVTM, CDR2 ANQGSEA. Trimming pared 4 bases from V and 0 bases from J, leaving 10 bases between. This CDR3 is built from 14 residues. CDR3 region: CSVGGRSSYNEQFF. CDR3 DNA: TGCAGCGTTGGTGGGAGGAGCTCCTACAATGAGCAGTTCTTC.

The sample holds many counts of this clonotype. The chain couples TRBV3-1 to TRBJ2-5, with 12 bases identical to TRBD2. J was trimmed by 4 bases and V by 6 bases; bases with no gene match: 6. Germline lookup yields CDR1 LGHDT and CDR2 YNNKEL (reference sequence). CDR3 size: 15 residues. The CDR3 region has the DNA TGTGCCAGCAGTGACGGACTAGCGGGATCAGAGACCCAGTACTTC. It encodes CASSDGLAGSETQYF.

This clonotype has at least ten counts. J is TRBJ2-1 and V is TRBV12-3 or TRBV12-4, with a weak D call TRBD2 (5 bases). This CDR3 contains 15 residues. Deletions cut 0 bases from V and 9 bases from J, with 15 bases between. The DNA of the CDR3 is TGTGCCAGCAGTTTAGCCCCTCGACCCGGAGGTGAGCAGTTCTTC. Translation gives CASSLAPRPGGEQFF.

This clonotype was detected ten times or more. The J gene is TRBJ2-7, the V gene TRBV25-1; 7 nucleotides match TRBD1. CDR3 size: 14 residues. V was pared by 10 bases and J by 2 bases, with 11 bases of the junction left unmatched. Germline CDR1 is MGHDK and CDR2 is SYGVNS. CDR3 protein: CATAVDQGAYEQYF. The CDR3 bases are TGTGCCACGGCAGTAGACCAGGGGGCCTACGAGCAGTACTTC.

The chain has TRBV7-2 and TRBJ2-7; 8 bases align to TRBD1. Germline V CDR1 and CDR2: SGHTA, FQGNSA. This CDR3 is built from 14 residues. After removal of 4 bases from V and 3 bases from J, the junction contained 5 bases not matched to a gene. The DNA of the CDR3 is TGTGCCAGCAGCTCCAGGGGGCCCTACTACGAGCAGTACTTC. The encoded protein is CASSSRGPYYEQYF.

This clonotype was detected a few times. The CDR3 nucleotides are TGCAGTGCTAGGACAGGATTCTCCTACGAGCAGTACTTC. Protein sequence: CSARTGFSYEQYF. The genes are TRBV20-1 and TRBJ2-7; a weak D match, TRBD1 (6 bases). CDR1 is DFQATT and CDR2 is SNEGSKA in the germline V gene (reference sequence). The CDR3 length is 13 residues. V dropped 3 bases and J dropped 0 bases, with 9 bases sitting between them.

This clonotype was observed many times. One end of the junction fails to match germline, which may point to a read error. The chain is built from TRBV5-1 and TRBJ2-5; D is undetermined. There are 12 residues in the CDR3. In germline, CDR1 is SGHRS, CDR2 YFSETQ. CDR3 sequence: CASSLSRETQYF. In DNA form, the CDR3 reads TGTGCCAGCAGTTTAAGCAGGGAGACCCAGTACTTC.

This clonotype was detected a few times. The V and J genes are TRBV12-3 or TRBV12-4 and TRBJ2-2, with TRBD2 identical over 8 bases. V shed 8 bases and J 2 bases; nucleotides not matched to a gene: 13. The CDR3 is made up of 17 amino acids. The chain's CDR3 is CASRFARLAINTGELFF. In DNA, the CDR3 is TGTGCCAGCCGATTTGCCCGACTAGCGATTAACACCGGGGAGCTGTTTTTT.